These T cell receptor beta chains were read from a single sample in a study of molecular identifiers for immune sequencing clone quantification. TCRdb itself ran the PCR reads through MiXCR, one entry per CDR3 protein. The profile covers approximately 680,000 distinct CDR3 sequences, with over 25% appearing a single time and about 0.84% taken by the ten largest. Material for sequencing was naive CD8+ T cells from blood, with Jurkat cell RNA spiked in. The receptors shown here come from a human donor in good health. Some libraries in this study had Jurkat cell RNA spiked in. CDR3s include the opening cysteine and the closing phenylalanine or tryptophan. The D gene is left open where the match is weak. Clone sizes are given selectively: once, few, many, or a class where the clone is expanded.

clone_size	v_call	j_call	d_call	cdr3_aa	cdr3_nt
.	TRBV28	TRBJ1-6	.	CASSPTGMRNSPLHF	TGTGCCAGCAGCCCCACAGGGATGCGGAATTCACCCCTCCACTTT
few	TRBV5-1	TRBJ2-7	.	CASSLSELQNYEQYF	TGCGCCAGCAGCTTGTCAGAGCTCCAAAACTACGAGCAGTACTTC
few	TRBV3-1	TRBJ2-2	.	CASSQGTYTGELFF	TGTGCCAGCAGCCAGGGGACTTACACCGGGGAGCTGTTTTTT
many	TRBV6-5	TRBJ2-7	TRBD1	CASSTGQVFPPHF	TGTGCCAGCAGCACCGGACAGGTCTTTCCTCCGCACTTC
many	TRBV9	TRBJ2-7	TRBD1	CASSPDGQGIYEQYF	TGTGCCAGCAGCCCGGACGGACAGGGGATCTACGAGCAGTACTTC
.	TRBV7-9	TRBJ2-1	.	CASSSAGWGSNEQFF	TGTGCCAGCAGCTCTGCAGGATGGGGCTCCAATGAGCAGTTCTTC
few	TRBV7-9	TRBJ2-2	.	CASSFGRSTGELFF	TGTGCCAGCAGCTTCGGCCGGAGTACCGGGGAGCTGTTTTTT
.	TRBV2	TRBJ2-1	.	CASSGGENEQFF	TGTGCCAGCAGTGGGGGAGAAAATGAGCAGTTCTTC
.	TRBV7-9	TRBJ2-7	.	CASTPGIAGFYEQYF	TGTGCCAGCACCCCGGGGATCGCGGGATTCTACGAGCAGTACTTC
.	TRBV29-1	TRBJ2-5	.	CSVGGGQGIQETQYF	TGCAGCGTTGGAGGGGGTCAGGGTATACAAGAGACCCAGTACTTC
.	TRBV7-9	TRBJ2-1	.	CASSSPGDEQFF	TGTGCCAGCAGCTCCCCCGGGGATGAGCAGTTCTTC
.	TRBV27	TRBJ2-1	.	CASSNFNEQFF	TGTGCCAGCAGTAATTTCAATGAGCAGTTCTTC
few	TRBV7-3	TRBJ2-3	TRBD1	CASSLGQGAADTQYF	TGTGCCAGCAGCTTGGGCCAGGGGGCCGCAGATACGCAGTATTTT
.	TRBV28	TRBJ1-5	.	CASSRIGQINQPQHF	TGTGCCAGCAGTCGCATAGGACAGATCAATCAGCCCCAGCATTTT
many	TRBV12-3/TRBV12-4	TRBJ1-4	TRBD1	CASSPGQGELFF	TGTGCCAGCAGTCCCGGACAGGGTGAACTGTTTTTT
.	TRBV2	TRBJ2-7	TRBD2	CASSEPPGLAYEQYF	TGTGCCAGCAGTGAACCCCCGGGACTAGCTTACGAGCAGTACTTC
few	TRBV11-2	TRBJ2-7	TRBD1	CASSSEKDPNWDSRIPYEQYF	TGTGCCAGCAGCTCTGAAAAAGACCCGAACTGGGACAGTCGAATCCCCTACGAGCAGTACTTC